The TCR beta chain described here comes from a study of blood T cell repertoires in COVID-19. About the study: Specimens from acute and convalescent COVID-19 originated in the United States, Italy and Spain.

The length of the CDR3 is 15 residues. Germline CDR1 is MDHEN and CDR2 is SYDVKM. The V segment lost 6 bases and the J segment 0 bases; nucleotides outside the gene matches: 7. It was during active infection that Seattle patients were enrolled and then longitudinally followed. Sequenced by immunoSEQ multiplex PCR; TCRdb stores in-frame clones only, minus some. The sample yields hundreds of thousands of clones, around 92% seen once. The clonotype originates from a woman in her twenties or thirties with COVID-19, enrolled during active disease. Source material: peripheral blood. The V gene is TRBV28, the J gene TRBJ2-5, with 7 bases aligning to TRBD2. In nucleotides, the CDR3 is TGTGCCAGCAGGTGGGGGGGGAAGTACCAAGAGACCCAGTACTTC. Amino acids: CASRWGGKYQETQYF.